This T cell receptor beta chain originates from a study of cytomegalovirus exposure and HLA in healthy donors (dated by TCRdb to the late 2010s). A note on the overall study: An earlier analysis of several hundred of the donors reported approximately 260 Gb of sequence data and 117 million unique TCR beta sequences obtained from 150 million to 200 million T cells. Roughly 300 gigabases of sequencing data and tens of millions of unique TCR sequences were included in an early release covering roughly 600 HLA-typed donors. Of the 398 genotyped donors, around 81% fell in the genetic ancestry cluster associated with self-reported Caucasian donors. The aim of the study was to test whether cataloging public T cell receptors could identify signatures of past pathogen exposure. The T cell repertoires of some 700 subjects were profiled by immunosequencing and related to cytomegalovirus serostatus. Along with the roughly 670-subject first cohort, a separate validation cohort of around 120 different subjects was used. High-throughput TCR immunosequencing, statistical association of individual TCRs with disease status, and machine learning were combined to predict cytomegalovirus infection status. A later analysis re-examined previously published TCR beta repertoires from 600 to 700 donors and added high-resolution HLA genotyping to investigate patterns of TCR occurrence. Rather than drawing on any new phenotypic data, the later analysis identified candidate immune exposures from TCR beta sequences and the way those sequences occurred across donors. To decide whether each TCR beta V gene segment behaved as functional or pseudogenic, an earlier analysis of several hundred of the donors relied on high-throughput TCR beta sequencing. Alongside the repertoire data, information on donor age, sex, ethnicity and CMV serostatus was compiled. Genome-wide SNP genotypes for about 65% of the 666 donors were used in a later genetic analysis, which treated that subset as a discovery cohort. Every repertoire in the discovery cohort had been generated on one and the same sequencing platform. Class I and class II HLA loci were covered by the typing at four-digit resolution. The number of typed donors differed by locus: about 620-640 for A, B, C, DRB1 and DQB1; some 540 for DQA1; 606 for DPA1; and 400 to 480 for DPB1. About five DR-DQ haplotypes were treated as single units for association and clustering because of strong linkage in the cohort. Among about 370 genotyped donors of the cohort, an average of around 240,000 unique TCR beta nucleotide sequences was sequenced per donor, of which roughly 17% were non-productive. The investigation overall reported the following: Only TCR beta chains were sequenced in this cohort, and the absence of alpha or paired-chain data limited detectable features. A further reported finding was that TCR beta sequences accurately predicted the HLA-A and HLA-B alleles for most subjects in the first cohort. A cluster of highly shared sequence variants was judged likely to represent a technical artifact of the sequencing pipeline. Specific HLA alleles were associated with more than 15,000 TCR beta sequences at a false discovery rate of 0.05 in a later analysis. Immune exposure information for the cohort was limited to CMV serostatus. HLA typing was unavailable for some donors at each locus, so association tests used only the typed subset. Compared with equally common non-associated chains, HLA-associated TCR beta chains in a later analysis were more clonally expanded and had lower generation probabilities. In both the original and validation cohorts, the classifier was reported to diagnose cytomegalovirus status with high specificity and sensitivity. V-gene and J-gene trimming of TCR beta chains was associated with a missense DCLRE1C variant in a later genetic analysis, and the association was replicated in an independent cohort. The authors suggested that the approach could potentially be extended to other disease states and immunological phenotypes. Sequencing depth was assumed to be roughly uniform across donors in the presence/absence analyses, though that assumption may not hold. Linkage disequilibrium might explain the correlated functional status among segregating V segments, but an unknown experimental factor could not be ruled out. A later analysis found that TCR association rates varied across HLA loci, with DRB1 alleles showing the most associated TCRs and HLA-C alleles the fewest. In a later analysis, several top co-occurrence clusters were reported to appear linked to parvovirus B19, influenza, CMV and Epstein-Barr virus. Some IMGT-functional V segments, including TRBV6-2 and TRBV6-3, could not be told apart with the 87-base-pair reads, so those segments were excluded. In a later analysis, most CMV-associated TCR beta chains were found to appear HLA-restricted, with HLA associations seemingly driven largely by CMV exposure. Assigning TCR associations to individual alleles was difficult when HLA alleles, especially DR and DQ, strongly co-occurred. Because counts were too low, roughly 18 rarely observed V segments, including chromosome 9 orphons, were left out of the earlier analysis of 587 of the donors. A later genetic analysis reported fewer N-insertions in productive TCRs among donors in an Asian-associated ancestry cluster than the roughly 620-donor mean. Most TCR sequences were observed very rarely across donors, whereas some public TCRs were present in many individuals. In vitro tests confirmed that a few of the cytomegalovirus-associated TCR beta chains recognize cytomegalovirus antigens. In an earlier analysis of approximately 590 of the donors, most TCR beta V segments appeared in productive rearrangements about 90% or about 30% of the time, broadly matching IMGT annotations. In the study, 150 to 200 TCR beta chains were listed as associated with cytomegalovirus.

The library was made by the immunoSEQ multiplex PCR assay. For the multiplex PCR, a mixture combining 60 forward primers for TCR Vbeta segments and 13 reverse primers for TCR Jbeta segments was used. Amplification of the CDR3 region of rearranged TCR beta genes was performed with a multiplex PCR assay on genomic DNA. Amplified TCR beta libraries were sequenced as 87-base-pair reads on the Illumina HiSeq System. Under the source paper's analysis protocol: In a later analysis, around 80 million unique TCR beta chains were counted across the roughly 670 repertoires, and approximately 9.9 million of these chains were shared by at least two donors. Raw reads were error-corrected and collapsed into unique sequences with a nearest-neighbor algorithm that merged closely related sequences to remove PCR and sequencing errors. V, D and J gene segments were assigned by aligning CDR3 sequences to IMGT reference sequences. Each retained sequence needed at least a six-nucleotide match to both a V gene segment and a J gene segment. Rearrangements were classified as productive when the CDR3 lacked stop codons and remained in frame with V and J, and all other rearrangements were classified as non-productive. CDR3 was defined by IMGT convention, running from the second conserved V-encoded cysteine to the conserved J-encoded phenylalanine. Sequences without an unambiguous match to a single V gene segment were excluded from the earlier analysis of a few hundred of the donors. An earlier analysis of several hundred of the donors classified V segments as functional when productive rearrangements were above 56.7% and as segregating when the standard deviation between donors was above 5%. A statistical classification framework was developed to diagnose cytomegalovirus status using the catalog of TCR beta chain sequences. V and J gene assignment, in a later analysis, came from comparing TCR nucleotide sequences with IMGT/GENE-DB human TR gene sequences. Using the TCRdist pipeline, a later analysis assigned CDR3 sequences along with most-parsimonious VDJ recombination scenarios. In a later analysis, every TCR beta chain was defined by the combination of its CDR3 amino acid sequence and its V-gene family, and reads without a unique V-gene family were dropped. A later analysis removed 592 highly shared, low-generation-probability nucleotide sequences to deal with suspected cross-contamination and a sequencing artifact. In a later analysis, a clonal expansion index was calculated for each public chain from normalized within-repertoire ranks of inferred template counts. A later analysis computed generation probabilities with a VDJ recombination model fitted to out-of-frame rearrangements, and checked the results against IGoR. Hypergeometric tests were used in a later analysis to score TCR-TCR, TCR-HLA and TCR-CMV co-occurrence, with a repertoire-size bias correction applied to the TCR pairs. False discovery rates were estimated in a later analysis by permuting HLA or CMV assignments 20 times. In a later analysis, co-occurring TCRs were grouped using DBSCAN, with TCRdist sequence similarity added in when clustering inside HLA-allele-positive subsets. Repertoires with fewer than 30,000 or more than 120,000 public chains, plus five repertoires with anomalous nucleotide sharing, were excluded from co-occurrence clustering. Held by TCRdb, this immuneACCESS table contains in-frame sequences only and omits some clones. Under half of the omission traces to an unresolved V gene where checked; the cause of the rest is unknown. V and J calls and clone size are copied from that table; D and trimming were computed from the DNA. The sample table lists fewer than 200,000 clones, over 80% of them with a count of one. The top ten hold around 2% of the sample.

CDR1 SGHNT and CDR2 YYREEE are derived from the germline V gene (reference sequence). Its CDR3 holds 14 amino acids, cysteine through phenylalanine. CDR3 DNA is the only sequence kept; it has 42 bases, read in frame from the first base. In total, 600 or so healthy bone marrow donors made up the cohort. Cohort members were all nominally healthy when sampled, although unrecorded immune exposures were likely present. CMV serostatus was positive for around 310 and negative for about half of the 666 cohort members, and was not recorded for this donor. A peripheral blood sample was collected from each donor, and TCR beta sequencing was performed on peripheral blood mononuclear cells. Genomic DNA was extracted from the blood cell samples with the Qiagen DNeasy Blood Extraction Kit. Worth noting for this clone: Which antigen it targets is not known. Sequence at one end of the junction differs from germline and may be a read error.

The sequencing input was PBMCs. The chain is made from TRBV5-4 and TRBJ1-4, and perhaps TRBD1 as D gene, on 5 matching bases. This clonotype originated in a human donor in good health. The DNA sequence is given as TGTGCCAGCAGCTTGGGGACAACGAATGAAAAACTGTTTTTT. Its protein is CASSLGTTNEKLFF.